The clone carrying this T cell receptor beta chain came up a few times. Its antigen is still unknown. Collected material from alopecia areata patients comprised lesional scalp punch biopsies and peripheral blood. This sample stems from a study of CD8+ T cells in alopecia areata. Germline CDR1 reads GTSNPN; CDR2 reads SVGIG (reference sequence). V was pared by 2 bases and J by 5 bases, with 8 bases of the junction left unmatched. This CDR3 has 14 residues. Sequencing templates came from extracted RNA that was reverse transcribed into cDNA. Assay used: immunoSEQ multiplex PCR; TCRdb lists only in-frame clones, some missing. The data show approximately 120,000 clones, with around 48% seen just once and 8% to 11% held by the top ten. Study results and limitations: Sequencing of scalp samples also captures resident alphabeta T cells of normal skin. It was lesional scalp, especially alopecia totalis/universalis, that showed higher clonality than normal scalp.

This rearrangement joins TRBV30 to TRBJ2-7; 8 bases fit TRBD1. Sequencing was carried out using NKG2D-low CD8+ T cells sorted from blood. The sequence was obtained from a human donor with alopecia areata. The CDR3 DNA sequence: TGTGCCTGGAGTCTCGGGACAGGAATCCACGAGCAGTACTTC. Amino acids: CAWSLGTGIHEQYF.